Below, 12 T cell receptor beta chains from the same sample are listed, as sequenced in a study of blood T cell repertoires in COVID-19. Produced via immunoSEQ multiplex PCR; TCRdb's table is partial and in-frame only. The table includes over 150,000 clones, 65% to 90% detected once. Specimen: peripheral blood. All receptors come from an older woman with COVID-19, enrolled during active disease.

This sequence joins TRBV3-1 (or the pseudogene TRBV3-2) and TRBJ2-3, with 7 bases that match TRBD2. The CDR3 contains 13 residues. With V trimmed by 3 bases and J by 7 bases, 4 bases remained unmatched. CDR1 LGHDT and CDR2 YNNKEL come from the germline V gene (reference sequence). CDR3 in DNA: TGTGCCAGCAGCCAGCCGGGAGGTCATACGCAGTATTTT. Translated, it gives CASSQPGGHTQYF.

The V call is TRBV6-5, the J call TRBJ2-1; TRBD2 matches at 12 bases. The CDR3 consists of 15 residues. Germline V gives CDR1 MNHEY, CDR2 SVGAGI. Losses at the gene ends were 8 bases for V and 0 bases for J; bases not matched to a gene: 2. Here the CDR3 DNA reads TGTGCCAGCGAGACTAGCGGGAGCTCCTACAATGAGCAGTTCTTC. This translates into CASETSGSSYNEQFF.

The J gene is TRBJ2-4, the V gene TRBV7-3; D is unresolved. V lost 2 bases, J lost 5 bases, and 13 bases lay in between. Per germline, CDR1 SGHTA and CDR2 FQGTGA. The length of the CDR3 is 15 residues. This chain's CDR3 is CASSLGQRFENIQYF. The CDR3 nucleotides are TGTGCCAGCAGCTTAGGTCAGCGTTTTGAAAACATTCAGTACTTC.

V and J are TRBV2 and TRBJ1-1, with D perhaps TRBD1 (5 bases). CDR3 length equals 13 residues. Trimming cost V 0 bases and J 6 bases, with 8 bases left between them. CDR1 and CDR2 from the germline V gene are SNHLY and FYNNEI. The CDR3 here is CASSEAPRAEAFF. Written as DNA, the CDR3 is TGTGCCAGCAGTGAAGCGCCCAGGGCTGAAGCTTTCTTT.

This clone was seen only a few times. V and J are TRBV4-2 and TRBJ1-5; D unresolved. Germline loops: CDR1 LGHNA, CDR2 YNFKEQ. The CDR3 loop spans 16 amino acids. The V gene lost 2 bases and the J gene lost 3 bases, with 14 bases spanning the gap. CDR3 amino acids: CASSQSQTYSNQPQHF. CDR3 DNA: TGTGCCAGCAGCCAATCACAGACATACTCCAATCAGCCCCAGCATTTT.

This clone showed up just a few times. CDR3 in DNA: TGTGCCAGCAGCTCCACGGCGGTGTTGAACACTGAAGCTTTCTTT. It encodes CASSSTAVLNTEAFF. The chain uses TRBV7-3 and TRBJ1-1; D is unclear. V dropped 4 bases and J dropped 0 bases, with 12 bases sitting between them. In germline, CDR1 is SGHTA, CDR2 FQGTGA. This CDR3 is 15 amino acids long.

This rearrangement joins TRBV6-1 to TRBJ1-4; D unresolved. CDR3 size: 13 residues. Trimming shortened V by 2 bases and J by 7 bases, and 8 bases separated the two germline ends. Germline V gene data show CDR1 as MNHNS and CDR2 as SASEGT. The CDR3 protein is CASSEIEAEKLFF. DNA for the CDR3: TGTGCCAGCAGTGAAATCGAAGCTGAAAAACTGTTTTTT.

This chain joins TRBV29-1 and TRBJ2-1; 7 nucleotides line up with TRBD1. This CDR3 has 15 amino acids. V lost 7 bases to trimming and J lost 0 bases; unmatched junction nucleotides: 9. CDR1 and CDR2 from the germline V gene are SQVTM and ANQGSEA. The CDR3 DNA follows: TGCAGCGCATGGGACAGCGCTAGCTCCTACAATGAGCAGTTCTTC. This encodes CSAWDSASSYNEQFF.

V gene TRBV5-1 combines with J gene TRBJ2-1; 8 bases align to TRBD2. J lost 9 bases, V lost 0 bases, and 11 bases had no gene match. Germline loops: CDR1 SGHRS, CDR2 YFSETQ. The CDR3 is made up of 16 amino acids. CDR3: CASSLVATSESGEQFF. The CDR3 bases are TGCGCCAGCAGCTTGGTAGCGACTAGCGAGTCGGGTGAGCAGTTCTTC.

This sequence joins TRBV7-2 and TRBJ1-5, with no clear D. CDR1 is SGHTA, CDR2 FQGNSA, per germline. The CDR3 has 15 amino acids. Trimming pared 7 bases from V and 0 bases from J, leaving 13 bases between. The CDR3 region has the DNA TGTGCCAGCACCCGTGGTGACTTTAGCAATCAGCCCCAGCATTTT. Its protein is CASTRGDFSNQPQHF.

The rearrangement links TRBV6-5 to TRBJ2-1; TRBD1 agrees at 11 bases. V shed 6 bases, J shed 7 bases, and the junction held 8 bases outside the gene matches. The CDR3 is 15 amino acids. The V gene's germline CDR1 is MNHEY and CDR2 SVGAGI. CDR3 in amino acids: CASRNGQGAWNEQFF. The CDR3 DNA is TGTGCCAGCAGAAACGGACAGGGGGCCTGGAATGAGCAGTTCTTC.

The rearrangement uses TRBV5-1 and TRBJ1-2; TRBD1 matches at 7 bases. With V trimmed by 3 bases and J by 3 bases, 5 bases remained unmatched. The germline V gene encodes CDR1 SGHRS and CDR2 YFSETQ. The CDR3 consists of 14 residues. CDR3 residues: CASSSSGGDYGYTF. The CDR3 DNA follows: TGCGCCAGCAGCTCCTCAGGGGGAGACTATGGCTACACCTTC.